The rows below give T cell receptor beta chains drawn from one sample of a study of T cell repertoires in cytomegalovirus infection. TCRdb reprocessed the reads via MiXCR and lists one record per CDR3 protein. The profile shows roughly 180,000 distinct CDR3 sequences, 28% of them singletons. Sequencing was done on a sample of PBMCs. These receptor sequences come from a human donor in good health (CMV status not recorded). Some clones in this sample may be carry-over from other donors' samples. Each CDR3 is given with its conserved first and last residue. D genes are given only for firm matches. A clone size is listed for some rows: how often the clone was seen (once, few, many), or a class if it is expanded.

TRBJ2-3 | few | TRBD1 | TRBV30 | CAWATGGPGADTQYF | TGTGCCTGGGCGACAGGGGGACCAGGGGCAGATACGCAGTATTTT
TRBJ2-1 | few | NA | TRBV6-1 | CASGAYNEQFF | TGTGCCAGCGGGGCCTACAATGAGCAGTTCTTC
TRBJ2-7 | NA | NA | TRBV20-1 | CSAPYGGRPYEQYF | TGCAGTGCCCCCTACGGGGGCCGACCCTACGAGCAGTACTTC
TRBJ1-2 | few | NA | TRBV4-3 | CASSQDSTEMNYGYTF | TGCGCCAGCAGCCAAGACTCGACAGAGATGAACTATGGCTACACCTTC
TRBJ2-1 | NA | NA | TRBV5-6 | CASSLERTEYNEQFF | TGTGCCAGCAGCTTGGAACGGACAGAGTACAATGAGCAGTTCTTC
TRBJ2-7 | few | TRBD2 | TRBV2 | CASSVGGGFSYEQYF | TGTGCCAGCAGTGTAGGCGGGGGGTTCTCCTACGAGCAGTACTTC
TRBJ2-3 | once | NA | TRBV29-1 | CSSTGTSTDTQYF | TGCAGCTCCACCGGGACTAGCACAGATACGCAGTATTTT
TRBJ1-1 | NA | NA | TRBV6-2/TRBV6-3 | CASSYSRGPDTEAFF | TGTGCCAGCAGTTACTCGAGAGGGCCTGACACTGAAGCTTTCTTT
TRBJ2-1 | NA | NA | TRBV19 | CAVRDLASSEQFF | TGTGCCGTCAGAGATCTAGCGTCGAGTGAGCAGTTCTTC
TRBJ2-4 | few | TRBD1 | TRBV19 | CASTEDRANIQYF | TGTGCCAGTACTGAGGACAGGGCTAACATTCAGTACTTC
TRBJ1-5 | NA | NA | TRBV29-1 | CSVGAGSNQPQHF | TGCAGCGTTGGAGCAGGTAGCAATCAGCCCCAGCATTTT
TRBJ1-1 | few | TRBD1 | TRBV7-8 | CASIRTGLTEAFF | TGTGCCAGCATCCGGACAGGGCTCACTGAAGCTTTCTTT
TRBJ1-1 | NA | NA | TRBV29-1 | CSAPSRGRENTEAFF | TGCAGCGCTCCCAGCCGCGGACGGGAGAACACTGAAGCTTTCTTT
TRBJ2-1 | few | NA | TRBV12-3/TRBV12-4 | CASSLLVGVGGEQFF | TGTGCCAGCAGTTTGTTAGTAGGGGTTGGGGGTGAGCAGTTCTTC
TRBJ1-4 | NA | NA | TRBV7-8 | CASYHGEKLFF | TGTGCCAGCTACCATGGGGAAAAACTGTTTTTT
TRBJ2-3 | NA | NA | TRBV14 | CASSQVGADADTQYF | TGTGCCAGCAGCCAAGTAGGGGCCGACGCAGATACGCAGTATTTT
TRBJ2-2 | NA | NA | TRBV12-3/TRBV12-4 | CASSPRGGDGTGELFF | TGTGCCAGCAGTCCCAGGGGAGGGGACGGAACCGGGGAGCTGTTTTTT
TRBJ2-1 | many | TRBD2 | TRBV19 | CASSQRGSYNEQFF | TGTGCCAGTAGCCAGCGGGGCTCCTACAATGAGCAGTTCTTC
TRBJ1-6 | NA | TRBD1 | TRBV20-1 | CSAGGQSSYNSPLHF | TGCAGTGCCGGGGGACAGAGCTCCTATAATTCACCCCTCCACTTT
TRBJ1-5 | NA | NA | TRBV14 | CASSAGTFSNQPQHF | TGTGCCAGCAGCGCAGGCACCTTTAGCAATCAGCCCCAGCATTTT
TRBJ2-4 | many | NA | TRBV7-2 | CASSLSSVGAKNIQYF | TGTGCCAGCAGCTTAAGTAGCGTAGGAGCCAAAAACATTCAGTACTTC
TRBJ2-1 | few | NA | TRBV14 | CASSQEPKDNEQFF | TGTGCCAGCAGCCAAGAACCCAAGGACAATGAGCAGTTCTTC
TRBJ1-2 | NA | NA | TRBV10-1 | CASSDSGLGGYTF | TGCGCCAGCAGCGATTCAGGCTTAGGCGGCTACACCTTC
TRBJ2-5 | NA | NA | TRBV2 | CASNTGGNGETQYF | TGTGCCAGCAACACCGGGGGTAATGGAGAGACCCAGTACTTC
TRBJ1-1 | NA | NA | TRBV12-3/TRBV12-4 | CASSLGPINTEAFF | TGTGCCAGCAGTTTGGGACCGATTAACACTGAAGCTTTCTTT
TRBJ2-3 | NA | NA | TRBV12-5 | CASGSEGADTQYF | TGTGCTAGTGGCTCCGAGGGTGCAGATACGCAGTATTTT
TRBJ1-2 | many | NA | TRBV6-1 | CASSSPLILANYGYTF | TGTGCCAGCAGTTCCCCGCTAATCTTAGCTAACTATGGCTACACCTTC
TRBJ2-1 | few | TRBD2 | TRBV19 | CASSIGGASNEQFF | TGTGCCAGTAGTATCGGGGGGGCCAGCAATGAGCAGTTCTTC
TRBJ1-1 | NA | NA | TRBV19 | CASTSDRPNTEAFF | TGTGCCAGTACATCGGACAGACCGAACACTGAAGCTTTCTTT
TRBJ2-6 | NA | NA | TRBV20-1 | CSADGRNSGANVLTF | TGCAGTGCTGACGGACGGAACTCTGGGGCCAACGTCCTGACTTTC
TRBJ1-1 | NA | TRBD1 | TRBV6-2/TRBV6-3 | CASSYSRTGDTEAFF | TGTGCCAGCAGTTACTCCCGGACAGGGGACACTGAAGCTTTCTTT
TRBJ1-2 | NA | NA | TRBV12-3/TRBV12-4 | CASSLSENYGYTF | TGTGCCAGCAGCCTCAGCGAGAACTATGGCTACACCTTC
TRBJ1-3 | few | TRBD1 | TRBV11-1 | CASSWDSVSGNTIYF | TGTGCCAGCAGTTGGGACAGCGTCTCTGGAAACACCATATATTTT
TRBJ2-2 | few | NA | TRBV7-9 | CASRGPDHTGELFF | TGTGCCAGCAGGGGGCCGGACCACACCGGGGAGCTGTTTTTT
TRBJ2-6 | few | TRBD1 | TRBV15 | CATSRDRAGANVLTF | TGTGCCACCAGCCGTGACAGGGCTGGGGCCAACGTCCTGACTTTC
TRBJ1-1 | NA | NA | TRBV11-2 | CASTLGVNTEAFF | TGTGCCAGCACTTTAGGGGTGAACACTGAAGCTTTCTTT
TRBJ2-7 | NA | NA | TRBV7-2 | CASSRFSYEQYF | TGTGCCAGCAGCCGCTTCTCCTACGAGCAGTACTTC
TRBJ1-5 | NA | NA | TRBV5-1 | CASSTGPSTDQPQHF | TGCGCCAGCAGCACGGGGCCCTCAACCGATCAGCCCCAGCATTTT
TRBJ2-7 | many | NA | TRBV7-6 | CASSLGTGARRAEQYF | TGTGCCAGCAGCTTAGGAACAGGGGCGCGGAGGGCCGAGCAGTACTTC
TRBJ1-2 | NA | TRBD1 | TRBV20-1 | CSARTTGATNYGYTF | TGCAGTGCTAGAACGACAGGGGCCACTAACTATGGCTACACCTTC
TRBJ1-1 | NA | NA | TRBV7-9 | CASTGDRALEAFF | TGTGCCAGCACCGGTGACAGAGCGCTCGAAGCTTTCTTT
TRBJ1-2 | NA | NA | TRBV2 | CASSELRQRGYTF | TGTGCCAGCAGTGAGCTTCGCCAGCGAGGCTACACCTTC